The 8 T cell receptor beta chains in this list originate from one sample, sequenced in a study of OX40 agonist ivuxolimab in advanced cancers. The library relied on the immunoSEQ multiplex PCR assay. The clones in this table, taken by TCRdb from immuneACCESS, are in-frame only. Not every clone is retained; where verified, under half of the shortfall comes from an unresolved V gene, and the cause of the rest is unknown. The sample records under 100,000 clones, approximately 85% of which are singletons. The top ten clonotypes cover around 5.1% of the sample. Sequencing was performed on CD4+ or CD8+ T cells sorted from blood, taken in a trial of the OX40 agonist ivuxolimab. The origin of the receptors is an adult with an advanced solid tumor such as melanoma, head and neck, liver or kidney cancer.

This chain connects TRBV18 to TRBJ1-1, with no clear D. Deletions cut 5 bases from V and 8 bases from J, with 15 bases between. This CDR3 is built from 13 residues. CDR1 KGHSH and CDR2 LQKENI come from the germline V gene. The chain's CDR3 is CASSSLPAREAFF. In nucleotides, the CDR3 is TGTGCCAGCTCATCCTTGCCGGCACGGGAAGCTTTCTTT.

Points on this clone: The identical CDR3 is also encoded by other nucleotide sequences in the sample. The rearrangement uses TRBV30 and TRBJ1-1; 7 bases are a match to TRBD1. Germline V gene data show CDR1 as GTSNPN and CDR2 as SVGIG (reference sequence). The CDR3 spans 12 residues. V trimming: 1 base; J trimming: 5 bases; junction bases outside the gene matches: 1. CDR3 nucleotide sequence: TGTGCCTGGAGTGCAGGGGGGACTGAAGCTTTCTTT. Residues: CAWSAGGTEAFF.

The chain combines TRBV10-3 with TRBJ2-1; 10 bases map to TRBD1. V lost 11 bases, J lost 7 bases, and 11 bases stayed unmatched. The CDR3 totals 14 residues. Germline V gene sequence: CDR1 ENHRY, CDR2 SYGVKD. The CDR3, as DNA: TGTGCCTCCTCCGGGACAGGGGTTCTAAATGAGCAGTTCTTC. It yields the protein CASSGTGVLNEQFF.

In regard to this clone: This may be a read error, as it is one base from a much larger clone. Different DNA sequences within this sample yield the same CDR3. The gene calls are TRBV7-9 and TRBJ1-1; 8 bases align to TRBD1. This CDR3 spans 12 amino acids. Germline V gene lookup returns CDR1 SEHNR and CDR2 FQNEAQ (reference sequence). Germline trimming cut 5 bases from V and 8 bases from J; bases unmatched to any gene: 4. Written as DNA, the CDR3 is TGTGCCAGCAGCCACGGGACAGGAGAAGCTTTCTTT. Residues: CASSHGTGEAFF.

CDR3 loop: CASSPRTGPLENTEAFF. CDR3 sequence (DNA): TGTGCCAGCTCACCACGCACAGGGCCCTTGGAGAACACTGAAGCTTTCTTT. The chain joins TRBV18 to TRBJ1-1; D possibly corresponds to TRBD1 (6 bases). Trimming pared 1 base from V and 1 base from J, leaving 16 bases between. The germline V gene has CDR1 KGHSH and CDR2 LQKENI. CDR3 length: 17 amino acids.

This clone was picked up one time. This chain connects TRBV9 to TRBJ2-3; D uncertain. The CDR3 has 14 residues. Germline loops: CDR1 SGDLS, CDR2 YYNGEE. V gave up 4 bases and J gave up 6 bases, with 15 bases separating them. This CDR3 reads CASSPRLSADTQYF. In nucleotides, the CDR3 is TGTGCCAGCAGCCCCCGGTTGTCCGCCGATACGCAGTATTTT.

The chain combines TRBV14 with TRBJ2-3; D gene uncertain. V lost 0 bases and J 7 bases, leaving 8 bases between the germline ends. CDR1 and CDR2 from the germline V gene are SGHDN and FVKESK. This CDR3 spans 13 amino acids. CDR3 region: CASSQDVRYTQYF. The CDR3 DNA follows: TGTGCCAGCAGCCAAGATGTTAGGTATACGCAGTATTTT. Full variable domain (missing parts from reference TRBV14 and TRBJ2-3): EAGVTQFPSHSVIEKGQTVTLRCDPISGHDNLYWYRRVMGKEIKFLLHFVKESKQDESGMPNNRFLAERTGGTYSTLKVQPAELEDSGVYFCASSQDVRYTQYFGPGTRLTVL.

This clone showed up just a few times. The rearrangement links TRBV4-2 to TRBJ2-5; 8 bases map to TRBD2. From germline, CDR1 is LGHNA and CDR2 YNFKEQ. Trimming took 0 bases from V and 2 from J; bases not matched to a gene: 8. CDR3 length: 17 residues. CDR3: CASSQDQAGGLQETQYF. CDR3 in DNA: TGTGCCAGCAGCCAAGATCAGGCGGGAGGCCTACAAGAGACCCAGTACTTC.